The 14 T cell receptor beta chains reported below all come from one sample, sequenced in a study of control samples from healthy donors and cancer patients. The repertoire was sequenced with immunoSEQ multiplex PCR; TCRdb's copy has only in-frame clones and lacks some. Of 390,000 or so clones in the sample, around nine tenths were seen once. The specimen was PBMCs. These receptors all come from a man aged 40-49 years with head and neck cancer.

The rearrangement uses TRBV5-4 and TRBJ2-1; 8 bases match TRBD2. J was trimmed by 6 bases and V by 4 bases; bases with no gene match: 6. Per the germline V gene, CDR1 is SGHNT and CDR2 is YYREEE (reference sequence). This CDR3 comprises 14 residues. CDR3 DNA sequence: TGTGCCAGCAGCGCAGCGGGGGACGGCAATGAGCAGTTCTTC. This codes for CASSAAGDGNEQFF.

The chain carries TRBV6-2 or TRBV6-3 and TRBJ2-2; D not certain. The germline V and J ends were trimmed by 0 bases and 0 bases, with 2 bases remaining between them. The germline V gene encodes CDR1 MNHEY and CDR2 SVGEGT. This CDR3 has 14 residues. The CDR3 sequence: CASSYSPNTGELFF. CDR3 DNA sequence: TGTGCCAGCAGTTACTCGCCGAACACCGGGGAGCTGTTTTTT.

The rearrangement joins TRBV9 to TRBJ2-7; 8 bases fit TRBD2. The germline V gene encodes CDR1 SGDLS and CDR2 YYNGEE. J was trimmed by 0 bases and V by 1 base; bases with no gene match: 6. CDR3 length: 16 residues. Here the CDR3 reads CASSVSGGPYSYEQYF. DNA for the CDR3: TGTGCCAGCAGCGTAAGCGGGGGCCCATACTCCTACGAGCAGTACTTC.

This clone was detected only once. The chain joins TRBV7-2 to TRBJ2-7; D gene ambiguous. This CDR3 has 15 amino acids. Germline V gives CDR1 SGHTA, CDR2 FQGNSA. The germline V and J ends were trimmed by 8 bases and 0 bases, with 17 bases remaining between them. DNA of the CDR3: TGTGCCAGCCTCTTATTCCTGGTGGGCTCCTACGAGCAGTACTTC. Encoded protein: CASLLFLVGSYEQYF. The full variable domain, rest sourced from reference TRBV7-2 and TRBJ2-7, is GAGVSQSPSNKVTEKGKDVELRCDPISGHTALYWYRQSLGQGLEFLIYFQGNSAPDKSGLPSDRFSAERTGGSVSTLTIQRTQQEDSAVYLCASLLFLVGSYEQYFGPGTRLTVT.

This rearrangement joins TRBV5-1 to TRBJ1-1; D is possibly TRBD1 (6 bases). The V end lost 0 bases, the J end lost 2 bases, and 14 bases lay between the germline ends. The CDR3 spans 16 residues. Germline V gene sequence: CDR1 SGHRS, CDR2 YFSETQ. The CDR3 DNA follows: TGCGCCAGCAGCTTGGCCGAGGGGGAGGGAAACACTGAAGCTTTCTTT. The encoded protein is CASSLAEGEGNTEAFF.

The rearrangement uses TRBV5-4 and TRBJ1-2; D unclear. Germline-derived CDR1 and CDR2 are SGHNT and YYREEE (reference sequence). Trimming stripped 3 bases from V and 2 bases from J, with 8 bases between. The CDR3 length is 13 residues. For the CDR3, the DNA is TGTGCCAGCAGCTCGATACGAAACTATGGCTACACCTTC. Protein product: CASSSIRNYGYTF.

The V gene is TRBV5-4, the J gene TRBJ1-2, with D possibly being TRBD1 (6 bases). There are 14 residues in the CDR3. Germline CDR1 reads SGHNT; CDR2 reads YYREEE (reference sequence). V lost 5 bases to trimming and J lost 0 bases, with 11 bases between them. In nucleotides, the CDR3 is TGTGCCAGCAGACCCGGACAGACTAACTATGGCTACACCTTC. It is translated as CASRPGQTNYGYTF.

This sequence joins TRBV7-2 and TRBJ1-5; no clear D gene. Germline CDR1 SGHTA, CDR2 FQGNSA. This CDR3 region has 15 residues. Between the trimmed V and J ends, which lost 1 base and 5 bases, there was a span of 12 bases. DNA of the CDR3: TGTGCCAGCAGCTTAGTGCGCGCGGACGATCAGCCCCAGCATTTT. This codes for CASSLVRADDQPQHF.

This clone was detected only a few times. V and J are TRBV19 and TRBJ1-1; 10 bases agree with TRBD1. Per the germline V gene, CDR1 is LNHDA and CDR2 is SQIVND (reference sequence). J lost 6 bases, V lost 2 bases, and 9 bases had no gene match. The CDR3 sequence is 16 residues long. The chain's CDR3 is CASSIRGQGNSAEAFF. The DNA of the CDR3 is TGTGCCAGTAGTATAAGGGGACAGGGGAATTCGGCTGAAGCTTTCTTT.

In its sample, this clone was seen many times. V and J are TRBV7-8 and TRBJ1-2, with D possibly being TRBD1 (6 bases). With 4 bases removed from V and 2 bases from J, the gap between germline ends came to 8 bases. This CDR3 spans 13 amino acids. Looked up from germline, CDR1 is SGHVS and CDR2 is FQNEAQ. This chain's CDR3 is CASSSGQNYGYTF. DNA of the CDR3: TGTGCCAGCAGCTCCGGACAGAACTATGGCTACACCTTC. Together with reference TRBV7-8 and TRBJ1-2, the CDR3 gives the full variable domain: GAGVSQSPRYKVAKRGQDVALRCDPISGHVSLFWYQQALGQGPEFLTYFQNEAQLDKSGLPSDRFFAERPEGSVSTLKIQRTQQEDSAVYLCASSSGQNYGYTFGSGTRLTVV.

The rearrangement uses TRBV28 and TRBJ2-1; D perhaps matches TRBD1 (6 bases). V was trimmed by 5 bases and J by 5 bases, leaving 10 bases between them. CDR3 size: 13 residues. Germline CDR1 reads MDHEN; CDR2 reads SYDVKM. The CDR3 sequence is CASSLTGDNEQFF. CDR3 nucleotide sequence: TGTGCCAGCAGTCTGACAGGAGACAATGAGCAGTTCTTC.

V usage is TRBV27 and J usage is TRBJ2-3, with a tentative D call TRBD1 (6 bases). This CDR3 has 12 residues. V was pared by 6 bases and J by 5 bases, with 9 bases between. CDR1 MNHEY and CDR2 SMNVEV come from the germline V gene (reference sequence). The CDR3 loop reads CASSRGGDTQYF. CDR3 DNA: TGTGCCAGCAGCCGAGGGGGAGATACGCAGTATTTT.

The chain recombines TRBV9 with TRBJ2-5; 8 bases map to TRBD2. This CDR3 has 15 residues. Trimming cost V 2 bases and J 4 bases; bases outside gene matches: 7. The germline V gene has CDR1 SGDLS and CDR2 YYNGEE. CDR3 sequence (DNA): TGTGCCAGCAGCGTGCGGGGGGTGGCGTCAGAGACCCAGTACTTC. Translating gives CASSVRGVASETQYF.

This chain links TRBV7-3 with TRBJ2-5; 7 bases map to TRBD2. The CDR3 sequence is 17 residues long. V lost 4 bases, J lost 2 bases, and 13 bases stayed unmatched. The germline gives CDR1 SGHTA, CDR2 FQGTGA. Here the CDR3 reads CASSSSTGSGPQETQYF. CDR3 nucleotides: TGTGCCAGCAGCTCGTCAACTGGTAGCGGGCCTCAAGAGACCCAGTACTTC.